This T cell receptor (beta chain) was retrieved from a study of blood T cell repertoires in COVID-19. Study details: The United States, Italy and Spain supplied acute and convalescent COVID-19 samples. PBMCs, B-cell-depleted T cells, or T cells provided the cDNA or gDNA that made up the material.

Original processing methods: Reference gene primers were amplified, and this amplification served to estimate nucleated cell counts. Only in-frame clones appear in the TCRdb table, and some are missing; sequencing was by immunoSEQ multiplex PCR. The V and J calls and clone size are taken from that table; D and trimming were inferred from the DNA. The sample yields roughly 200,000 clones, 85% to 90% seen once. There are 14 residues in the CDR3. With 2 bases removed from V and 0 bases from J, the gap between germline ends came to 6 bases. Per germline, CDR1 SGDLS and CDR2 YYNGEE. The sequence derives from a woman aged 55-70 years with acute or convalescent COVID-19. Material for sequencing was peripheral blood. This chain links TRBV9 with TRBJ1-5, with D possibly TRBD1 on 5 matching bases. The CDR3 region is CASSVDSSNQPQHF. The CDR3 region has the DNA TGTGCCAGCAGCGTTGACAGTAGCAATCAGCCCCAGCATTTT.